Described below is a single T cell receptor (beta chain) sequence and its context. As yet, its antigen is unknown. Trimming shortened V by 1 base and J by 5 bases, and 18 bases separated the two germline ends. Germline CDR1 is MDHEN and CDR2 is SYDVKM. The CDR3 consists of 16 residues. Via MiXCR, TCRdb re-called the reads, giving one row per CDR3 protein. The table shows 400,000 or so distinct CDR3 sequences, with roughly 30% occurring only once. This entry belongs to a study of T cell repertoires in cytomegalovirus infection. Study-level background: From public TCR beta signatures came an indication of both CMV infection and matching HLA type. Whole-study results and caveats: Pooled public TCR beta family frequency picked out CMV carriers with the relevant HLA.

The rearrangement uses TRBV28 and TRBJ2-7; D not certain. This TCR was sampled from a human donor in good health (CMV status not recorded). Some clones in this sample may be carry-over from other donors' samples. The sample consisted of PBMCs. The CDR3 loop is CASSLSVGEGLDEQYF. CDR3 DNA: TGTGCCAGCAGTTTATCGGTCGGCGAAGGTCTCGACGAGCAGTACTTC.